These T cell receptor beta chains were read from a single sample in a study of Ad26.COV2.S vaccination and SARS-CoV-2 variants. The protocol was immunoSEQ multiplex PCR, while the TCRdb copy is restricted to in-frame clones and leaves out a portion. Among 300,000 to 500,000 clones, about 85% were seen once, and the ten largest hold under 4%. The sequences come from peripheral blood, collected in a trial of Ad26.COV2.S vaccine versus placebo. The receptors were sampled from a person between 18 and 60 years old who received the Ad26.COV2.S COVID-19 vaccine or a placebo. CDR3s include the opening cysteine and the closing phenylalanine or tryptophan. A D gene is named only where the DNA matches it firmly. Clone size is shown for a subset of rows, as once, few, many or a class of expanded clone.

TRBD1,TRBJ1-3,TRBV6-5,-,CASSIDRADTIYF,TGTGCCAGCAGTATTGACAGGGCGGACACCATATATTTT
-,TRBJ1-1,TRBV14,-,CASSQDLGGTEAFF,TGTGCCAGCAGCCAAGATCTAGGGGGGACTGAAGCTTTCTTT
TRBD1,TRBJ2-1,TRBV23-1,-,CASSQSWDSSYNEQFF,TGCGCCAGCAGTCAATCTTGGGACAGCTCCTACAATGAGCAGTTCTTC
-,TRBJ2-3,TRBV11-3,-,CASSSRDRQYF,TGTGCCAGCAGCTCCAGGGACCGACAGTATTTT
-,TRBJ1-1,TRBV7-9,-,CASSLAGGGGTEAFF,TGTGCCAGCAGCTTAGCTGGGGGCGGGGGCACTGAAGCTTTCTTT
-,TRBJ2-1,TRBV19,-,CASSIVGGPYNEQFF,TGTGCCAGTAGTATAGTGGGGGGGCCTTACAATGAGCAGTTCTTC
-,TRBJ2-7,TRBV30,once,CAWRSAGVYEQYF,TGTGCCTGGAGATCAGCAGGGGTCTACGAGCAGTACTTC
-,TRBJ1-6,TRBV5-4,-,CASSLGGQGNSPLHF,TGTGCCAGCAGCTTGGGGGGGCAGGGTAATTCACCCCTCCACTTT
TRBD1,TRBJ2-1,TRBV4-2,-,CASSLDRENEQFF,TGTGCCAGCAGCCTTGACAGGGAAAATGAGCAGTTCTTC
TRBD1,TRBJ1-2,TRBV7-9,-,CASSSGQGNGYTF,TGTGCCAGCAGTTCGGGACAGGGTAATGGCTACACCTTC
-,TRBJ1-3,TRBV15,many,CATSRDRPTGNTIYF,TGTGCCACCAGCAGAGACAGGCCCACTGGAAACACCATATATTTT
TRBD2,TRBJ2-1,TRBV10-1,-,CASSGGAVDNEQFF,TGCGCCAGCAGCGGGGGGGCAGTCGACAATGAGCAGTTCTTC
-,TRBJ2-3,TRBV10-1,-,CASGNTDTQYF,TGCGCCAGCGGAAATACAGATACGCAGTATTTT
TRBD2,TRBJ2-1,TRBV5-4,-,CASSSGTGTYNEQFF,TGTGCCAGCAGCAGCGGGACTGGGACTTACAATGAGCAGTTCTTC
-,TRBJ2-3,TRBV2,-,CASSGGGSTDTQYF,TGTGCCAGCAGTGGTGGTGGGAGCACAGATACGCAGTATTTT
-,TRBJ2-2,TRBV7-8,-,CASPRPNTGELFF,TGTGCCAGCCCCCGACCGAACACCGGGGAGCTGTTTTTT
TRBD2,TRBJ2-5,TRBV4-2,few,CASSQDQLAEPSETQYF,TGTGCCAGCAGCCAAGATCAACTAGCGGAGCCCTCGGAGACCCAGTACTTC
-,TRBJ1-6,TRBV5-1,-,CASSPRDSYNSPLHF,TGCGCCAGCAGCCCTAGGGACTCTTATAATTCACCCCTCCACTTT